These 2 T cell receptor beta chains were sequenced from one sample in a study of T cell repertoires in cytomegalovirus infection. A single record per CDR3 protein comes from TCRdb applying MiXCR to the reads. The repertoire has about 920,000 distinct CDR3 sequences, roughly 31% of them found once; the top ten carry roughly 13%. These receptors lack a known antigen. Sequencing was performed on cultured CD8+ T cells from PBMCs, taken from culture after CMV antigen stimulation. The receptor source for this set is a human donor in good health (CMV status not recorded). Some clones in this sample may be carry-over from other donors' samples.

This clonotype came up many times. This chain connects TRBV7-8 to TRBJ2-3, with D perhaps matching TRBD2 (5 bases). Germline V gives CDR1 SGHVS, CDR2 FQNEAQ. The V gene lost 0 bases and the J gene lost 5 bases, with 15 bases spanning the gap. The CDR3 contains 16 residues. The CDR3 protein is CASSLAPLLGRDTQYF. Written as DNA, the CDR3 is TGTGCCAGCAGCTTAGCCCCCTTGTTGGGGAGAGATACGCAGTATTTT.

The gene calls are TRBV7-2 and TRBJ2-3, with a weak D call TRBD1 (5 bases). The V end was cut by 5 bases, the J end by 3 bases, with 15 bases between. CDR1 is SGHTA and CDR2 is FQGNSA in the germline V gene. The CDR3 has 15 residues. In DNA form, the CDR3 reads TGTGCCAGCAGCCCCCGGACAATACGTACAGATACGCAGTATTTT. Its protein product is CASSPRTIRTDTQYF.